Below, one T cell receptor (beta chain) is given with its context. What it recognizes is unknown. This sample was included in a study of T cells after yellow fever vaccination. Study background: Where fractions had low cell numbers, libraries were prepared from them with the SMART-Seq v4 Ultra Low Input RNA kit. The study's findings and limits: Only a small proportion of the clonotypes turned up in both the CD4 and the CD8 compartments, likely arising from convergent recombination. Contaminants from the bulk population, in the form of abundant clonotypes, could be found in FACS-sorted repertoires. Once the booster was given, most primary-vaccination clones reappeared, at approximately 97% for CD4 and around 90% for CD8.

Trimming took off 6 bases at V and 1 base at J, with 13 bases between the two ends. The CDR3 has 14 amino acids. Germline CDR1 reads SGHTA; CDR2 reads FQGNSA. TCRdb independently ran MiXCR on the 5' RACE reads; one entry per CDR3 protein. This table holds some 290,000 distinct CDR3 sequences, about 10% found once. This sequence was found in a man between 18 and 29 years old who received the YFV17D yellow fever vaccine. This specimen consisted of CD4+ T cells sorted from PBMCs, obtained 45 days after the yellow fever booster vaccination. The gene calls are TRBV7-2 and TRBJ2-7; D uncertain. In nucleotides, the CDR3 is TGTGCCAGCAGGCCTCACGTCGGGTCCTACGAGCAGTACGTC. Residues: CASRPHVGSYEQYV.